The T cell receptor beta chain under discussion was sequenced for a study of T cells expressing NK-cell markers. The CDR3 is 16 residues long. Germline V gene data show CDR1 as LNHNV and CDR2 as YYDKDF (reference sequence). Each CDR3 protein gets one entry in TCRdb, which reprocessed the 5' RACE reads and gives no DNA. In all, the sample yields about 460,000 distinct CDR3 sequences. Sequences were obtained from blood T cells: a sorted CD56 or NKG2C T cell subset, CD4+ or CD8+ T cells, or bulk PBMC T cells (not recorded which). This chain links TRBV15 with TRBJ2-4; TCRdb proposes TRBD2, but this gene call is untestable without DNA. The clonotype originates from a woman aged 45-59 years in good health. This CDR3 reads CATSRDEREDKNIQYF.